This TCR beta chain comes out of a study of blood T cell repertoires in COVID-19. Overall study: There were acute and convalescent COVID-19 samples, and they came from the United States, Italy and Spain. T cells, B-cell-depleted T cells, or PBMCs provided the cDNA or gDNA that served as material.

Germline loops: CDR1 SNHLY, CDR2 FYNNEI. V dropped 4 bases and J dropped 10; count of bases not matched to a gene: 4. This CDR3 has 14 residues. In the original workflow: Amplifying reference gene primers gave estimates of nucleated cell counts. Method: immunoSEQ multiplex PCR; TCRdb's copy keeps in-frame clones and lacks some. That table is the source of V, J and clone size, and D and trimming were worked out from the DNA. Counted here are some 80,000 clones, around 90% occurring once; the ten biggest clones make up 2% to 3%. Sample: peripheral blood. V is TRBV2 and J is TRBJ1-4; 12 bases align to TRBD1. The sequence derives from a human donor in a cohort sampled during active COVID-19. In DNA form, the CDR3 reads TGTGCCAGCAGTGGGGGGACAGGGGGCGGAAAACTGTTTTTT. Its translation is CASSGGTGGGKLFF.